Listed below are T cell receptor beta chains from one sample, sequenced in a study of technical replicates of blood from a few donors. Sequenced by immunoSEQ multiplex PCR; TCRdb stores in-frame clones only, minus some. The sample includes tens of thousands of clones, under 95% seen only once; the top ten take 0.27%. Sequenced: T cells isolated from PBMCs. Receptors originate from a human donor in good health. Each CDR3 is given with its conserved first and last residue. A D gene is named only where the DNA matches it firmly. Not all rows give a size; the values are once, few, many and, for expanded clones, a class.

>TRBD1|TRBJ2-7|once|TRBV4-1
TGCGCCAGCAGCCAACTAGGGGACAGGGGATCCTACGAGCAGTACTTC
CASSQLGDRGSYEQYF
>-|TRBJ1-1|-|TRBV10-1
TGCGCCAGCAGTGAATGGGGGGAGACTGAAGCTTTCTTT
CASSEWGETEAFF
>TRBD2|TRBJ2-7|-|TRBV7-8
TGTGCCAGCAGCTTGGGCGGGAGGGCCGGGGACGAGCAGTACTTC
CASSLGGRAGDEQYF
>TRBD2|TRBJ2-3|-|TRBV18
TGTGCCAGCTCACCGTCGCTAGCGGGAGTAGATACGCAGTATTTT
CASSPSLAGVDTQYF
>TRBD1|TRBJ1-6|-|TRBV28
TGTGCCAGCAGCCCTCTCCTACCGGGACAGGGTAGGCACCCCCTCCACTTT
CASSPLLPGQGRHPLHF
>TRBD1|TRBJ2-7|-|TRBV14
TGTGCCAGCAGCCACGCTGACAGGGTCGAGGAGCAGTACTTC
CASSHADRVEEQYF
>TRBD1|TRBJ2-7|-|TRBV9
TGTGCCAGCAGCGGACGACAGGGTTTAGACGAGCAGTACTTC
CASSGRQGLDEQYF
>-|TRBJ2-7|-|TRBV7-9
TGTGCCAGCAGCCCGACTGGAGCTTTATCCTACGAGCAGTACTTC
CASSPTGALSYEQYF
>TRBD1|TRBJ1-2|-|TRBV6-1
TGTGCCACCCCCGGGACAGGTGCTAACTATGGCTACACCTTC
CATPGTGANYGYTF
>-|TRBJ2-5|-|TRBV6-5
TGTGCCAGCAGTTCCACGCGAGAGACCCAGTACTTC
CASSSTRETQYF
>TRBD1|TRBJ2-7|-|TRBV10-3
TGTGCCATACAGGGGGTTTCCTACGAGCAGTACTTC
CAIQGVSYEQYF
>TRBD1|TRBJ1-2|-|TRBV10-3
TGTGCCATCAGACCGGGACAGGGGGCGTCGGGTGTGGGCTACACCTTC
CAIRPGQGASGVGYTF
>-|TRBJ2-7|-|TRBV6-6
TGTGCCAGCAGCCGACAAAACCCCGGGACCTACGAGCAGTACTTC
CASSRQNPGTYEQYF
>-|TRBJ2-3|-|TRBV27
TGTGCCAGCGGCGGCGCCGGTTGGAATACGCAGTATTTT
CASGGAGWNTQYF
>-|TRBJ2-7|-|TRBV7-8
TGTGCCAGCAGCCCCTCCCGGAGACCGAGCTACGATCAGCAGTACTTC
CASSPSRRPSYDQQYF
>TRBD1|TRBJ1-4|few|TRBV15
TGTGCCACCAGCAGAGAAAAGACAGGGTCTGAAAAACTGTTTTTT
CATSREKTGSEKLFF
>-|TRBJ2-3|once|TRBV27
TGTGCCAGCAGTTTACGGCGGGTCCGCACAGATACGCAGTATTTT
CASSLRRVRTDTQYF
>-|TRBJ2-2|-|TRBV5-1
TGCGCCAGCAGCCTAGAGTACGAGGGCGGGGAGCTGTTTTTT
CASSLEYEGGELFF
>-|TRBJ2-2|-|TRBV7-9
TGTGCCAGCAGCTTACTACCCGGGGAGCTGTTTTTT
CASSLLPGELFF
>TRBD1|TRBJ1-3|-|TRBV5-1
TGCGCCAGCAGCTTGGGGACAGGGGCTGGAAACACCATATATTTT
CASSLGTGAGNTIYF
>-|TRBJ1-1|few|TRBV7-9
TGTGCCAGCAGGACTTGGGGCAGGGCGCTCACTGAAGCTTTCTTT
CASRTWGRALTEAFF
>TRBD1|TRBJ1-2|-|TRBV27
TGTGCCAGCAGTTTAGCGGGGACAGGGGGCATATTGGGGTATGGCTACACCTTC
CASSLAGTGGILGYGYTF
>TRBD1|TRBJ1-2|-|TRBV2
TGTGCCAGCACTACGGACAGGGCCAGTCCTGGCTACACCTTC
CASTTDRASPGYTF
>TRBD2|TRBJ2-3|-|TRBV7-9
TGTGCCAGCAGCTTAGTGATTGCGGGGGATACAGATACGCAGTATTTT
CASSLVIAGDTDTQYF
>-|TRBJ2-5|-|TRBV5-1
TGCGCCAGCAGCTTGAGTAGCGCGGAGACCCAGTACTTC
CASSLSSAETQYF